This TCR beta chain was documented in a study of Ad26.COV2.S vaccination and SARS-CoV-2 variants. Treatment specified: roughly 18 received Ad26.COV2.S at low or high dose, single or two shots; five or six received placebo; per-sample allocation not given. Sampling occurred on day 63 after the first vaccine or placebo injection. Boston supplied an adult donor aged 18-55 years. Generated by immunoSEQ multiplex PCR, the TCRdb table keeps only in-frame clones and is missing some. The data contain roughly 320,000 clones, around four fifths of them seen just once; the ten biggest clones take up 2.1%. Germline CDR1 reads SEHNR; CDR2 reads FQNEAQ (reference sequence). This CDR3 is built from 14 residues. Notes on this clone: Mismatch with germline at one junction end may stem from a read error.

V gene TRBV7-9 combines with J gene TRBJ1-2, with 7 bases identical to TRBD1. The source of this sequence is a person aged 18-60 years who received the Ad26.COV2.S COVID-19 vaccine or a placebo. The material sequenced was peripheral blood, taken in a trial of Ad26.COV2.S vaccine versus placebo. The CDR3 here is CASSLGGTELRYHF. The DNA of the CDR3 is TGTGCCAGCAGCTTAGGGGGGACAGAGCTTCGCTACCACTTC.